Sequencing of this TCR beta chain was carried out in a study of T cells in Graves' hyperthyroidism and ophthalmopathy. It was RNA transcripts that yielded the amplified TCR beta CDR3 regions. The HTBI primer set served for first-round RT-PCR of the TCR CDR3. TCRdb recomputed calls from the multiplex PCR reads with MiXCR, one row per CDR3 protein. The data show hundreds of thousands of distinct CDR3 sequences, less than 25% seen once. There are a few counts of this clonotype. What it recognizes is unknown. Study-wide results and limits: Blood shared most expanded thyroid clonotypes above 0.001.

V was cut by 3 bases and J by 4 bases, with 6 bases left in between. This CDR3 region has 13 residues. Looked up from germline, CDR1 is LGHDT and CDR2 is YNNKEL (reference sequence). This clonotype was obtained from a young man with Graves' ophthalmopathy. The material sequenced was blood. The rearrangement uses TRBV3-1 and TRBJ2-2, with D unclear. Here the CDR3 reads CASSHRTTGELFF. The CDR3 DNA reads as TGTGCCAGCAGCCATCGAACCACCGGGGAGCTGTTTTTT.